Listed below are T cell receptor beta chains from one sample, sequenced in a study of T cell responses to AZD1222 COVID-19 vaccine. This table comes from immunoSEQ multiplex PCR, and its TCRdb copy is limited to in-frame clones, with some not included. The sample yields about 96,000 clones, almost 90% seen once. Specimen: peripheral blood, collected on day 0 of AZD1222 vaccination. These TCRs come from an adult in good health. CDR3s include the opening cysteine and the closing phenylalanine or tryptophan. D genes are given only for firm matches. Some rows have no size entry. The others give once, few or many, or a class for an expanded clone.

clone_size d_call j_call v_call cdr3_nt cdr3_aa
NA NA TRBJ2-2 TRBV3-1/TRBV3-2 TGTGCCAGCAGTCAAGCTGGGCAGTGGGGCACCGGGGAGCTGTTTTTT CASSQAGQWGTGELFF
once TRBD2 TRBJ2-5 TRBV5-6 TGTGCCAGCAGCTTTACTAGCGGGAGTGAGACCCAGTACTTC CASSFTSGSETQYF
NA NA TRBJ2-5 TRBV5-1 TGCGCCAGCAGCTTGTCGGGGTTACTGCAAGAGACCCAGTACTTC CASSLSGLLQETQYF
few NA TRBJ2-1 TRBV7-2 TGTGCCAGCAGCACCTCTAGTGAGCAGTTCTTC CASSTSSEQFF
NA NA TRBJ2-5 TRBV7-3 TGTGCCAGCAGCTTATCCCCTGGAGGGAGGGAGACCCAGTACTTC CASSLSPGGRETQYF
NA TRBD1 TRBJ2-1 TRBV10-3 TGTGCCATCAGGGGGGACAGGGGAGGAAATGAGCAGTTCTTC CAIRGDRGGNEQFF
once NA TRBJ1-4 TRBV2 TGTGCCAGCACCGGGACATATAATGAAAAACTGTTTTTT CASTGTYNEKLFF
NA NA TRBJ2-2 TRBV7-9 TGTGCCAGCAGCTCGTCAACCGGGGAGCTGTTTTTT CASSSSTGELFF
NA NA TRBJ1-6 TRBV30 TGTGCCTGGGGGTGGAATTCACCCCTCCACTTT CAWGWNSPLHF
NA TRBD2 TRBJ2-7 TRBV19 TGTGCCAGTAGTATCCCTGGACTAGCGGGATACGAGCAGTACTTC CASSIPGLAGYEQYF
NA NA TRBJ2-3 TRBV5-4 TGTGCCAGCAGGTTGGGGGATACGCAGTATTTT CASRLGDTQYF
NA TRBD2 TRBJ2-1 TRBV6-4 TGTGCCAGCAGTGACGTGCGGGGGAACTACAATGAGCAGTTCTTC CASSDVRGNYNEQFF
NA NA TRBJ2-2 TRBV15 TGTGCCACCAGCAGGGTGTCGGGGCTGAAGACCGGGGAGCTGTTTTTT CATSRVSGLKTGELFF
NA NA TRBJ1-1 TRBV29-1 TGCAGCGTTGAAGAAAGATTGCGAGCTTTCTTT CSVEERLRAFF
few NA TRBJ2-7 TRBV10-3 TGTGCCATCAGTGGCCAGGGGAGGTACGAGCAGTACTTC CAISGQGRYEQYF
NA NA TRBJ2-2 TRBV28 TGTGCCAGCAGGAGCGGGTACGGCGGGGAGCTGTTTTTT CASRSGYGGELFF
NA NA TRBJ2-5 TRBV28 TGTGCCAGCAGTTTAGACCGGAGGGTTAAGACCCAGTACTTC CASSLDRRVKTQYF
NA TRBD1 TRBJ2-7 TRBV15 TGTGCCACCAGCAGAGATCGAGGGGGACAGGTGGGCGAGCAGTACTTC CATSRDRGGQVGEQYF
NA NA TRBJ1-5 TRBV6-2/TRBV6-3 TGTGCCAGCAGCCCAGGGGTTCAGCCCCAGCATTTT CASSPGVQPQHF
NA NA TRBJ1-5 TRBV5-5 TGTGCCAGCACCTCGGATCTAGGGAGCAATCAGCCCCAGCATTTT CASTSDLGSNQPQHF
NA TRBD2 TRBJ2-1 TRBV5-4 TGTGCCAGCAGCACTCGACTAGCGGGAGCGTTCGATGAGCAGTTCTTC CASSTRLAGAFDEQFF
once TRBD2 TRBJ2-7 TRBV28 TGTGCCAGCAGGCCGAGCGGGAGTACCTACGAGCAGTACTTC CASRPSGSTYEQYF
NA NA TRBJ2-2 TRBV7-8 TGTGCCAGCAGCTTAGCGACCCGTTATTCCGGGGAGCTGTTTTTT CASSLATRYSGELFF
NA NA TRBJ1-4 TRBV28 TGTGCCAGCAGACCACCGACAGGAGTTTATGAAAAACTGTTTTTT CASRPPTGVYEKLFF
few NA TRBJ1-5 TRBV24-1 TGTGCCACCAGCGCCGGGTCCCCGGGCCCCCAGCATTTT CATSAGSPGPQHF
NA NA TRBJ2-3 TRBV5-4 TGTGCCAGCAGCTTGGGCTGGGACACAGATACGCAGTATTTT CASSLGWDTDTQYF
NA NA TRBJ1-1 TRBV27 TGTGCCAGCAGACTCGTGGGGGGACGGCACACTGAAGCTTTCTTT CASRLVGGRHTEAFF